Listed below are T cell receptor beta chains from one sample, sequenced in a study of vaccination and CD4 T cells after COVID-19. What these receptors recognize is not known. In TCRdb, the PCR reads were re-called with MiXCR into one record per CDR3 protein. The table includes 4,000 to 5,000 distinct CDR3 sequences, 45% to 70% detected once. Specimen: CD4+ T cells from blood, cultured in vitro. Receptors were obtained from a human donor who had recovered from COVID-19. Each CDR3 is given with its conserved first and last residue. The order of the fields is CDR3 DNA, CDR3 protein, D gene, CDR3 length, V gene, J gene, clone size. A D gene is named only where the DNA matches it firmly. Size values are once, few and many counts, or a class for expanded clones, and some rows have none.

TGTGCCAGCAGCTCTACAGGAGATAACAACTATGGCTACACCTTC	CASSSTGDNNYGYTF	-	15	TRBV7-3	TRBJ1-2	-
TGTGCCAGCAGCTTAGACGGGGGAGGGTATGGCTACACCTTC	CASSLDGGGYGYTF	-	14	TRBV7-2	TRBJ1-2	once
TGTGCCAGCAGTAACTATGGCTACACCTTC	CASSNYGYTF	-	10	TRBV6-5	TRBJ1-2	-
TGCAGTGCTAGATCGGGATCTAATAGCAATCAGCCCCAGCATTTT	CSARSGSNSNQPQHF	-	15	TRBV20-1	TRBJ1-5	few
TGTGCCAGCAGCCAAAGGTGGAGCCCGAATGAGCAGTTCTTC	CASSQRWSPNEQFF	-	14	TRBV5-5	TRBJ2-1	-
TGCAGTGCTAAATGGAATGGGAATACGCAGTATTTT	CSAKWNGNTQYF	-	12	TRBV20-1	TRBJ2-3	-
TGTGCCAGCAGCTCCGACAGAAAAGGCTACACCTTC	CASSSDRKGYTF	-	12	TRBV7-3	TRBJ1-2	-
TGTGCCAGCAGTTGGGGATTGAGGGGCTACACCTTC	CASSWGLRGYTF	-	12	TRBV6-2/TRBV6-3	TRBJ1-2	-
TGCAGTGCCCTACCCGACAGCTACGAGCAGTACTTC	CSALPDSYEQYF	-	12	TRBV20-1	TRBJ2-7	-
TGCAGTGCTAGGGTAGGGGCTGGGAACACTGAAGCTTTCTTT	CSARVGAGNTEAFF	-	14	TRBV20-1	TRBJ1-1	-
TGTGCCAGCATCGCATCGGGGGGGCGTAGGGACGAGCAGTACTTC	CASIASGGRRDEQYF	TRBD2	15	TRBV28	TRBJ2-7	-
TGTGCCAGCAGTGAAGCTGCCAGGACCTACGAGCAGTACTTC	CASSEAARTYEQYF	-	14	TRBV6-1	TRBJ2-7	once
TGCAGTGCTAGGCAGGGGAACTATGGCTACACCTTC	CSARQGNYGYTF	-	12	TRBV20-1	TRBJ1-2	few
TGCAGTGCGGTCACAGTGTACGAGCAGTACTTC	CSAVTVYEQYF	-	11	TRBV20-1	TRBJ2-7	few
TGTGCCAGCAGCTCACGGGGTACTGGAGAGACTCAGTACTTC	CASSSRGTGETQYF	-	14	TRBV7-3	TRBJ2-5	-
TGTGCCAGCGCCCTCGGGCAGGCGAACACTGAAGCTTTCTTT	CASALGQANTEAFF	-	14	TRBV10-3	TRBJ1-1	-
TGTGCCACCCCGTACCAAGAGACCCAGTACTTC	CATPYQETQYF	-	11	TRBV19	TRBJ2-5	few
TGTGCCACCAGTGCAGGGGCCATGTGGCCCCAGCATTTT	CATSAGAMWPQHF	-	13	TRBV24-1	TRBJ1-5	few
TGTGCCAGCAGCTTCGGGACAGATATGCTGCCCCAGCATTTT	CASSFGTDMLPQHF	TRBD1	14	TRBV7-2	TRBJ1-5	once
TGTGCCAGCAGCCCGCACAGGGTGGGGAACACTGAAGCTTTCTTT	CASSPHRVGNTEAFF	-	15	TRBV7-8	TRBJ1-1	-
TGCAGTGCCCGGAGGGGGCCCTTGGGCACTGAAGCTTTCTTT	CSARRGPLGTEAFF	TRBD1	14	TRBV20-1	TRBJ1-1	-
TGTGCCAGCAGCCTCCGGGACAGGGGGGTTTACGAGCAGTACTTC	CASSLRDRGVYEQYF	TRBD1	15	TRBV6-1	TRBJ2-7	few